Below are 31 T cell receptor beta chains sequenced from a single sample in a study of CD8 T cells in ankylosing spondylitis. From the 5' RACE reads, TCRdb called clonotypes with MiXCR, one entry per CDR3 protein. The sample holds roughly 140,000 distinct CDR3 sequences, roughly 44% seen once. The source material was synovial fluid, either unsorted or a sorted T cell fraction (not recorded which). The receptors stem from a male donor with ankylosing spondylitis.

The rearrangement links TRBV7-6 to TRBJ2-7, with TRBD2 identical over 13 bases. CDR1 and CDR2 (germline): SGHVS, FNYEAQ. This CDR3 comprises 18 residues. J gave up 2 bases and V 1 base, and 8 bases lay outside the gene matches. The CDR3 sequence: CASSLDWTSGRRPYEQYF. In DNA form, the CDR3 reads TGTGCCAGCAGCTTAGATTGGACTAGCGGGAGACGCCCCTACGAGCAGTACTTC.

The chain is built from TRBV27 and TRBJ2-2, with 10 bases matching TRBD1. Germline CDR1 reads MNHEY; CDR2 reads SMNVEV (reference sequence). There are 15 residues in the CDR3. V was pared by 3 bases and J by 6 bases, with 4 bases of the junction left unmatched. The CDR3 DNA reads as TGTGCCAGCAGTTTGATAGGACAGGGGGCCGGGGAGCTGTTTTTT. It encodes CASSLIGQGAGELFF.

This clonotype was counted between two and nine times. V gene TRBV29-1 combines with J gene TRBJ2-7; D gene unclear. Germline CDR1 is SQVTM and CDR2 is ANQGSEA. The CDR3 is 13 amino acids. V lost 7 bases, J lost 0 bases, and 13 bases lay in between. The CDR3 DNA reads as TGCAGCGCACGACTGACGAGCTCCTACGAGCAGTACTTC. It codes for CSARLTSSYEQYF.

The rearrangement uses TRBV7-9 and TRBJ2-7; TRBD2 matches 8 bases. Germline values: CDR1 SEHNR, CDR2 FQNEAQ (reference sequence). This CDR3 comprises 15 residues. Germline trimming cut 5 bases from V and 0 bases from J; bases unmatched to any gene: 6. CDR3 in DNA: TGTGCCAGCAGCCCAGCGGGAGCCCTCTCCTACGAGCAGTACTTC. This sequence encodes CASSPAGALSYEQYF.

The V gene is TRBV5-1, the J gene TRBJ1-1; D is undetermined. This CDR3 region has 13 residues. Trimming left V 1 base short and J 5 bases short, with 9 bases between. Germline assignment: CDR1 SGHRS and CDR2 YFSETQ. CDR3 region: CASSLLVVTEAFF. The DNA of the CDR3 is TGCGCCAGCAGCTTGTTAGTAGTGACTGAAGCTTTCTTT.

This clonotype was picked up one time. This chain uses TRBV24-1 with TRBJ2-1; 10 bases match TRBD2. Germline V gene lookup returns CDR1 KGHDR and CDR2 SFDVKD. The CDR3 loop spans 16 amino acids. Unmatched junction bases numbered 7, after V lost 5 bases and J lost 4 bases. CDR3 sequence reads: CATSGTTSGVYNEQFF. DNA of the CDR3: TGTGCCACCAGTGGAACAACTAGCGGGGTTTACAATGAGCAGTTCTTC.

In its sample, this clonotype was seen many times. The chain couples TRBV12-3 or TRBV12-4 to TRBJ2-1, with no clear D. V was shortened by 2 bases and J by 0 bases, with 5 bases between the two germline ends. The CDR3 has 14 residues. DNA for the CDR3: TGTGCCAGCAGTTTATGGAGCTCCTACAATGAGCAGTTCTTC. Protein: CASSLWSSYNEQFF.

This clonotype appeared a few times. The rearrangement links TRBV7-8 to TRBJ2-7, with D uncertain. The CDR3 covers 14 residues. Germline CDR1 reads SGHVS; CDR2 reads FQNEAQ. V was trimmed by 1 base and J by 3 bases, leaving 10 bases between them. DNA for the CDR3: TGTGCCAGCAGCTTAGTGGGGAACAACTACGAGCAGTACTTC. Its translation is CASSLVGNNYEQYF.

The chain uses TRBV12-3 or TRBV12-4 and TRBJ2-2; 8 bases map to TRBD2. V shed 4 bases, J shed 4 bases, and the junction held 5 bases outside the gene matches. This CDR3 contains 15 residues. DNA of the CDR3: TGTGCCAGCAGTTCCGTCGGGGGGGCCACCGGGGAGCTGTTTTTT. Residues: CASSSVGGATGELFF.

This chain connects TRBV28 to TRBJ1-3; the D is unclear. CDR1 and CDR2 (germline): MDHEN, SYDVKM. Trimming cost V 1 base and J 2 bases, with 18 bases left between them. CDR3 size: 18 residues. In DNA, the CDR3 is TGTGCCAGCAGTTTATCGCTTGGCAGCGGAGAACCTGGAAACACCATATATTTT. This gives the protein CASSLSLGSGEPGNTIYF.

This chain connects TRBV12-3 or TRBV12-4 to TRBJ2-4, with 8 bases that match TRBD2. The CDR3 has 14 amino acids. Trimming at V came to 4 bases and at J to 10 bases, leaving 9 bases not matched to a gene. Here the CDR3 reads CASSSPRGGGIQYF. CDR3 nucleotides: TGTGCCAGCAGTTCCCCCCGGGGGGGTGGGATTCAGTACTTC.

This clonotype appeared a few times. The gene calls are TRBV6-5 and TRBJ2-1, with D unclear. The CDR3 contains 12 residues. CDR1 and CDR2 (germline): MNHEY, SVGAGI. V was pared by 2 bases and J by 7 bases, with 6 bases between. DNA of the CDR3: TGTGCCAGCAGTTACAATGGGAATGAGCAGTTCTTC. This translates into CASSYNGNEQFF.

The rearrangement uses TRBV20-1 and TRBJ2-1; D is perhaps TRBD1 or TRBD2 (5 bases each). The V gene lost 2 bases and the J gene lost 5 bases, with 13 bases spanning the gap. This CDR3 has 14 amino acids. Germline V gene sequence: CDR1 DFQATT, CDR2 SNEGSKA (reference sequence). The CDR3 DNA reads as TGCAGTGCTAGATCCGGGGACCGAAACAATGAGCAGTTCTTC. It yields the protein CSARSGDRNNEQFF.

The rearrangement links TRBV20-1 to TRBJ2-7; 7 bases align to TRBD2. Germline V CDR1 and CDR2: DFQATT, SNEGSKA (reference sequence). The CDR3 has 15 amino acids. Trimming removed 5 bases from V and 2 bases from J; junction bases left unmatched: 12. CDR3 protein: CSAAPPRELPYEQYF. CDR3 bases: TGCAGTGCTGCCCCCCCGCGGGAGTTACCCTACGAGCAGTACTTC.

The chain carries TRBV12-3 or TRBV12-4 and TRBJ2-5, with a weak D call TRBD2 (7 bases). The CDR3 extends over 14 amino acids. Trimming shortened V by 3 bases and J by 5 bases, and 13 bases separated the two germline ends. CDR3 coding DNA: TGTGCCAGCAGTTTTGGGGGGGGCGGGGAGACCCAGTACTTC. This gives the protein CASSFGGGGETQYF.

The J gene is TRBJ2-5, the V gene TRBV9; either TRBD1 or TRBD2 may fit D (5 bases each). In germline, CDR1 is SGDLS, CDR2 YYNGEE. Trimming took off 3 bases at V and 5 bases at J, with 20 bases between the two ends. The CDR3 has 16 residues. CDR3 amino acids: CASSGPQWGREETQYF. Here the CDR3 DNA reads TGTGCCAGCAGCGGCCCCCAATGGGGCAGGGAGGAGACCCAGTACTTC.

This clonotype was seen once. V is TRBV20-1 and J is TRBJ2-7, with TRBD1 matching 8 bases. The CDR3 runs 16 residues. Germline values: CDR1 DFQATT, CDR2 SNEGSKA (reference sequence). J was trimmed by 2 bases and V by 0 bases; bases with no gene match: 9. The CDR3 spells CSAREGDRGLPYEQYF. The DNA for the CDR3 is TGCAGTGCTAGAGAGGGCGACAGGGGTTTACCCTACGAGCAGTACTTC.

In this sample, this clonotype turned up a few times. V gene TRBV16 combines with J gene TRBJ2-7; a possible D gene is TRBD1 (5 bases). CDR1 and CDR2 (germline): KGHSY, FQNENV. CDR3 length: 12 amino acids. The V gene lost 4 bases and the J gene lost 4 bases, with 8 bases spanning the gap. The chain's CDR3 is CASSPQGYEQYF. DNA for the CDR3: TGTGCCAGCAGCCCTCAGGGATACGAGCAGTACTTC.

This clonotype was seen only a few times. The chain is built from TRBV12-3 or TRBV12-4 and TRBJ1-1; D might be TRBD1 (6 bases). The CDR3 runs to 12 residues. Deletions cut 8 bases from V and 6 bases from J, with 13 bases between. Written as DNA, the CDR3 is TGTGCCAGCGAGGGCAGGGGCTCTGAAGCTTTCTTT. Its protein is CASEGRGSEAFF.

The V gene is TRBV20-1, the J gene TRBJ2-1; D gene ambiguous. The CDR3 totals 14 residues. Germline CDR1 reads DFQATT; CDR2 reads SNEGSKA (reference sequence). V was pared by 0 bases and J by 7 bases, with 13 bases between. The CDR3 reads CSARDLSVANEQFF. In DNA form, the CDR3 reads TGCAGTGCTAGAGACTTGAGTGTGGCAAATGAGCAGTTCTTC.

The chain has TRBV15 and TRBJ2-1; no clear D gene. V lost 3 bases and J 6 bases, leaving 18 bases between the germline ends. Germline CDR1 and CDR2: LNHNV and YYDKDF (reference sequence). The CDR3 consists of 16 residues. The CDR3 region has the DNA TGTGCCACCAGCAGGTTTTTTTATCGGTTCAGCAATGAGCAGTTCTTC. Protein: CATSRFFYRFSNEQFF.

This clonotype was detected only a few times. V is TRBV5-6 and J is TRBJ1-6; no reliable D call. CDR3 length: 16 amino acids. V was pared by 5 bases and J by 7 bases, with 19 bases between. The germline V gene has CDR1 SGHDT and CDR2 YYEEEE. The CDR3 loop reads CASRLDRGGTNSPLHF. CDR3 DNA sequence: TGTGCCAGCAGGCTGGACCGTGGTGGAACCAATTCACCCCTCCACTTT. Complete variable domain (other parts from reference TRBV5-6 and TRBJ1-6): DAGVTQSPTHLIKTRGQQVTLRCSPKSGHDTVSWYQQALGQGPQFIFQYYEEEERQRGNFPDRFSGHQFPNYSSELNVNALLLGDSALYLCASRLDRGGTNSPLHFGNGTRLTVT.

The V call is TRBV20-1, the J call TRBJ2-1; TRBD2 might be the D (6 bases). The germline V gene has CDR1 DFQATT and CDR2 SNEGSKA (reference sequence). V was pared by 6 bases and J by 8 bases, with 20 bases between. This CDR3 is built from 14 residues. The CDR3 DNA reads TGCAGTGCCGGAGGGGAGCGGTTCGGCGATGAGCAGTTCTTC. This codes for CSAGGERFGDEQFF.

CDR3: CASSYGPVHEQYF. The CDR3 DNA reads as TGTGCCAGCAGTTATGGGCCAGTCCACGAGCAGTACTTC. The chain carries TRBV6-6 and TRBJ2-7, with D unresolved. CDR1 is MNHNY and CDR2 is SVGAGI in the germline V gene (reference sequence). Trimming shortened V by 3 bases and J by 5 bases, and 11 bases separated the two germline ends. The CDR3 has 13 amino acids.

In this sample, this clonotype turned up a few times. The chain links TRBV11-2 to TRBJ2-5; D is perhaps TRBD1 or TRBD2 (6 bases each). The V gene lost 1 base and the J gene lost 0 bases, with 9 bases spanning the gap. The CDR3 consists of 15 residues. The germline V gene encodes CDR1 SGHAT and CDR2 FQNNGV. CDR3 amino acids: CASSLVGGYQETQYF. CDR3 DNA sequence: TGTGCCAGCAGCTTAGTCGGGGGCTACCAAGAGACCCAGTACTTC.

This chain links TRBV27 with TRBJ2-1, with 7 bases lining up with TRBD2. V lost 7 bases to trimming and J lost 8 bases; unmatched junction nucleotides: 8. This CDR3 spans 13 amino acids. Germline CDR1 and CDR2: MNHEY and SMNVEV (reference sequence). The CDR3 region is CASTPGGGDEQFF. CDR3 sequence (DNA): TGTGCCAGCACCCCGGGTGGGGGGGATGAGCAGTTCTTC.

The CDR3 sequence is CASSHNTASTDTQYF. Here the CDR3 DNA reads TGTGCCAGCAGCCACAACACTGCTAGCACAGATACGCAGTATTTT. The chain carries TRBV7-9 and TRBJ2-3; no definite D call. Germline CDR1 SEHNR, CDR2 FQNEAQ (reference sequence). Trimming left V 5 bases short and J 0 bases short, with 12 bases between. CDR3 length equals 15 residues.

V usage is TRBV7-8 and J usage is TRBJ1-6, with 8 bases identical to TRBD1. In germline, CDR1 is SGHVS, CDR2 FQNEAQ. CDR3 length: 17 amino acids. V was clipped by 1 base and J by 8 bases; unmatched bases: 10. CDR3 DNA: TGTGCCAGCAGCTTAGAATTGGCAGGGGGCCAAGATTCACCCCTCCACTTT. Translation gives CASSLELAGGQDSPLHF.

The CDR3 bases are TGCAGTGCTAGCGGGCGTCGGGGACTAGCTTTCACAGATACGCAGTATTTT. This encodes CSASGRRGLAFTDTQYF. The V and J genes are TRBV20-1 and TRBJ2-3, with TRBD2 identical over 9 bases. In germline, CDR1 is DFQATT, CDR2 SNEGSKA (reference sequence). Trimming cost V 3 bases and J 2 bases; bases outside gene matches: 12. The CDR3 has 17 residues.

This clonotype was observed a few times. This chain uses TRBV10-3 with TRBJ1-1; D gene uncertain. CDR3 length: 13 amino acids. The V and J ends lost 10 bases and 0 bases respectively, with 12 bases between them. Looked up from germline, CDR1 is ENHRY and CDR2 is SYGVKD. As DNA, the CDR3 is TGTGCCACCAAGACGTATCTGAACACTGAAGCTTTCTTT. It specifies CATKTYLNTEAFF.

This clonotype has a count of ten or more. The V and J genes are TRBV10-3 and TRBJ2-3, with TRBD2 identical over 12 bases. Looked up from germline, CDR1 is ENHRY and CDR2 is SYGVKD. Trimming took 6 bases from V and 4 from J; bases not matched to a gene: 5. The CDR3 sequence is 15 residues long. The CDR3 DNA reads TGTGCCATCAGACTAGCGGGAGGTGGTCCAGATACGCAGTATTTT. Amino acids: CAIRLAGGGPDTQYF.